The 25 T cell receptor beta chains below all came from one sample that was sequenced in a study of T-cell memory formation after mild COVID-19 (TCRdb year 2021). Libraries came from 5' RACE. Data came from an Illumina NovaSeq 6000. The public reads were reanalyzed by TCRdb: fastp trimming at Q25, MiXCR alignment, in-frame beta chains only. Duplicate CDR3 protein sequences are folded into a single record with the most common DNA and genes. This sample comprises 470,000 or so distinct CDR3 sequences, approximately 23% of them detected only once. The ten biggest clones cover under 15% of the sample. Sequences were obtained from PBMCs or a T cell subset sorted from them (not recorded which). These receptors all stem from an adult woman who had mild COVID-19 (a few samples of this study predate the infection). The sample titles of this study are shuffled in the database, so cell type and time point are left out; the donor was told from shared clones.

The CDR3 sequence is CASSLLGVGNLGDTQYF. CDR3 nucleotide sequence: TGTGCCAGCAGCCTCCTTGGTGTCGGGAATTTAGGAGATACGCAGTATTTT. The genes are TRBV5-6 and TRBJ2-3; D is possibly TRBD2 (5 bases). In germline, CDR1 is SGHDT, CDR2 YYEEEE. Deletions cut 4 bases from V and 5 bases from J, with 23 bases between. The CDR3 has 17 amino acids. The whole variable domain, remainder taken from reference TRBV5-6 and TRBJ2-3, is DAGVTQSPTHLIKTRGQQVTLRCSPKSGHDTVSWYQQALGQGPQFIFQYYEEEERQRGNFPDRFSGHQFPNYSSELNVNALLLGDSALYLCASSLLGVGNLGDTQYFGPGTRLTVL.

The chain uses TRBV4-2 and TRBJ2-2, with TRBD2 matching over 10 bases. The CDR3 covers 18 residues. The germline CDR1 and CDR2 sequences are LGHNA and YNFKEQ. Trimming took 4 bases from V and 6 from J; bases not matched to a gene: 14. The CDR3 DNA sequence: TGTGCCAGCAGCCTAAAGGCGGGGATAGCGGGAGGCGCCGGGGAGCTGTTTTTT. This translates into CASSLKAGIAGGAGELFF.

The sample holds a few counts of this clonotype. This chain links TRBV5-1 with TRBJ2-7, with D hard to call. The CDR3 runs 13 residues. The V end was cut by 3 bases, the J end by 3 bases, with 10 bases between. In germline, CDR1 is SGHRS, CDR2 YFSETQ. The CDR3 region is CASSSLDGYEQYF. The CDR3 nucleotides are TGCGCCAGCAGCTCTTTAGACGGCTACGAGCAGTACTTC.

This chain's CDR3 is CSLRTDSYEQYF. The CDR3, as DNA: TGCAGCCTTCGGACTGACTCCTACGAGCAGTACTTC. The rearrangement uses TRBV29-1 and TRBJ2-7; D perhaps matches TRBD2 (5 bases). The CDR3 sequence is 12 residues long. V was pared by 8 bases and J by 0 bases, with 11 bases between. The V gene's germline CDR1 is SQVTM and CDR2 ANQGSEA.

V and J are TRBV10-3 and TRBJ2-1; TRBD2 aligns across 9 bases. The length of the CDR3 is 15 residues. After removal of 2 bases from V and 6 bases from J, the junction contained 5 bases not matched to a gene. The germline V gene has CDR1 ENHRY and CDR2 SYGVKD. CDR3 protein: CAISERAGGPNEQFF. The CDR3 DNA reads as TGTGCCATCAGTGAGCGCGCGGGGGGGCCCAATGAGCAGTTCTTC.

The CDR3, as DNA: TGCAGCGTACGACTAGCGCGATCCTACGAGCAGTACTTC. Translating it yields CSVRLARSYEQYF. The chain combines TRBV29-1 with TRBJ2-7; 8 nucleotides align to TRBD2. V lost 6 bases, J lost 1 base, and 5 bases stayed unmatched. Germline V CDR1 and CDR2: SQVTM, ANQGSEA. This CDR3 has 13 residues.

This clonotype has just a few counts. The J gene is TRBJ2-7, the V gene TRBV12-3 or TRBV12-4; 15 bases align to TRBD2. The CDR3 totals 17 residues. Losses at the gene ends were 3 bases for V and 5 bases for J; bases not matched to a gene: 8. This CDR3 is CASSFAGTSGRRNEQYF. CDR3 DNA: TGTGCCAGCAGTTTCGCAGGGACTAGCGGGAGGAGGAACGAGCAGTACTTC.

The chain recombines TRBV10-3 with TRBJ1-5; TRBD1 might be the D (6 bases). The CDR3 has 13 residues. The ends were cut back, 7 bases at V and 3 bases at J, with 10 bases in the middle. CDR1 is ENHRY and CDR2 is SYGVKD in the germline V gene. In DNA, the CDR3 is TGTGCCATCACCCGGGACATCAATCAGCCCCAGCATTTT. Its translation: CAITRDINQPQHF.

The genes are TRBV12-3 or TRBV12-4 and TRBJ1-3; D is uncertain. Trimming removed 3 bases at V and 4 bases at J, with 10 bases between. The CDR3 is 14 residues long. The CDR3 loop reads CASSFVGFGNTIYF. For the CDR3, the DNA is TGTGCCAGCAGTTTTGTGGGGTTCGGAAACACCATATATTTT.

This clonotype was recorded a few times. This chain links TRBV5-1 with TRBJ2-1, with 11 bases matching TRBD2. The CDR3 contains 19 residues. From germline, CDR1 is SGHRS and CDR2 YFSETQ. After removal of 4 bases from V and 7 bases from J, the junction contained 19 bases not matched to a gene. CDR3 in DNA: TGCGCCAGCAGCGCCATCCCGGTAGCGGGGGGGCCGGTACGGAATGAGCAGTTCTTC. Translated: CASSAIPVAGGPVRNEQFF.

This chain links TRBV5-5 with TRBJ2-7, with a possible D match to TRBD2 (5 bases). This CDR3 comprises 14 residues. The V gene's germline CDR1 is SGHKS and CDR2 YYEKEE (reference sequence). Between the trimmed V and J ends, which lost 4 bases and 2 bases, there was a span of 13 bases. This chain's CDR3 is CASSAPAGTYEQYF. The CDR3 nucleotides read TGTGCCAGCAGCGCCCCCGCCGGGACCTACGAGCAGTACTTC.

The genes are TRBV5-1 and TRBJ1-2; 10 bases agree with TRBD1. This CDR3 comprises 15 residues. Germline loops: CDR1 SGHRS, CDR2 YFSETQ. Trimming took 0 bases from V and 8 from J; bases not matched to a gene: 7. This chain's CDR3 is CASSLDGQGVGGYTF. CDR3 in DNA: TGCGCCAGCAGCTTGGACGGACAGGGGGTCGGCGGCTACACCTTC.

This clonotype was observed a handful of times. The chain uses TRBV15 and TRBJ2-7; TRBD1 matches at 8 bases. The CDR3 runs to 12 residues. The germline V gene encodes CDR1 LNHNV and CDR2 YYDKDF (reference sequence). Losses at the gene ends were 5 bases for V and 6 bases for J; bases not matched to a gene: 3. The CDR3 DNA is TGTGCCACCAGCGAGACAGGGGTCGAGCAGTACTTC. This translates into CATSETGVEQYF.

This clonotype was detected a few times. The chain recombines TRBV27 with TRBJ2-4; 8 bases are a match to TRBD1. The V gene's germline CDR1 is MNHEY and CDR2 SMNVEV (reference sequence). The CDR3 totals 13 residues. Trimming removed 6 bases from V and 5 bases from J; junction bases left unmatched: 3. The CDR3 loop is CASRDRVENIQYF. CDR3 coding DNA: TGTGCCAGCAGGGACAGGGTCGAAAACATTCAGTACTTC.

This sequence joins TRBV27 and TRBJ2-1; TRBD2 matches at 11 bases. The germline V gene encodes CDR1 MNHEY and CDR2 SMNVEV (reference sequence). The CDR3 runs to 16 residues. V trimming: 5 bases; J trimming: 12 bases; junction bases outside the gene matches: 15. In nucleotides, the CDR3 is TGTGCCAGCAGTCGGGGGACTAGCGGCCCCTCGGATGCGCAGTTCTTC. Amino acid sequence: CASSRGTSGPSDAQFF.

The chain recombines TRBV24-1 with TRBJ2-7, with a tentative D call TRBD1 (6 bases). Trimming pared 3 bases from V and 9 bases from J, leaving 11 bases between. There are 12 residues in the CDR3. The V gene's germline CDR1 is KGHDR and CDR2 SFDVKD. This chain's CDR3 is CATSDDTGLQYF. In nucleotides, the CDR3 is TGTGCCACCAGTGATGATACAGGGTTGCAGTACTTC.

In this sample, this clonotype turned up a few times. The gene calls are TRBV12-3 or TRBV12-4 and TRBJ2-1; 7 bases are shared with TRBD2. V shed 3 bases, J shed 10 bases, and the junction held 9 bases outside the gene matches. The CDR3 has 14 amino acids. CDR3 in amino acids: CASSFRPGAGEQFF. In DNA, the CDR3 is TGTGCCAGCAGTTTCCGGCCGGGAGCGGGAGAGCAGTTCTTC.

The V call is TRBV7-3, the J call TRBJ2-1; D gene unclear. The ends were cut back, 5 bases at V and 4 bases at J, with 15 bases in the middle. This CDR3 region has 15 residues. The germline V gene has CDR1 SGHTA and CDR2 FQGTGA. The CDR3 nucleotides read TGTGCCAGCAGCCCCAGGACGAGCCCGTACAATGAGCAGTTCTTC. Translation: CASSPRTSPYNEQFF.

This clonotype was seen a few times. This chain joins TRBV20-1 and TRBJ2-7, with D possibly being TRBD2 (5 bases). Germline V gives CDR1 DFQATT, CDR2 SNEGSKA (reference sequence). The CDR3 has 13 residues. V lost 4 bases, J lost 1 base, and 11 bases lay in between. The CDR3 sequence: CSATASSSYEQYF. For the CDR3, the DNA is TGCAGTGCTACTGCTAGCTCTTCCTACGAGCAGTACTTC.

The sample holds a few counts of this clonotype. The V and J genes are TRBV5-1 and TRBJ2-3, with D unclear. Trimming removed 5 bases from V and 4 bases from J, with 8 bases in between. Germline V gene sequence: CDR1 SGHRS, CDR2 YFSETQ. This CDR3 comprises 12 residues. The CDR3 sequence: CASRRGSDTQYF. CDR3 nucleotide sequence: TGCGCCAGCAGAAGAGGTTCAGATACGCAGTATTTT.

This clonotype was observed a handful of times. This chain uses TRBV7-9 with TRBJ2-3; 11 nucleotides match TRBD2. Germline loops: CDR1 SEHNR, CDR2 FQNEAQ (reference sequence). Losses at the gene ends were 5 bases for V and 2 bases for J; bases not matched to a gene: 6. The CDR3 consists of 16 residues. In DNA, the CDR3 is TGTGCCAGCAGCCGGGGACTAGCGGTCCTCACAGATACGCAGTATTTT. It specifies CASSRGLAVLTDTQYF. The full variable domain, rest sourced from reference TRBV7-9 and TRBJ2-3, is DTGVSQNPRHKITKRGQNVTFRCDPISEHNRLYWYRQTLGQGPEFLTYFQNEAQLEKSRLLSDRFSAERPKGSFSTLEIQRTEQGDSAMYLCASSRGLAVLTDTQYFGPGTRLTVL.

The J gene is TRBJ2-7, the V gene TRBV4-1, with TRBD1 matching over 8 bases. Germline CDR1 is MGHRA and CDR2 is YSYEKL. Unmatched junction bases numbered 13, after V lost 4 bases and J lost 5 bases. CDR3 length: 16 amino acids. Here the CDR3 reads CASSPSPGQGIDEQYF. The CDR3 DNA is TGCGCCAGCAGCCCCTCACCCGGACAGGGCATCGACGAGCAGTACTTC.

The sample holds a few counts of this clonotype. V usage is TRBV19 and J usage is TRBJ1-2; TRBD1 matches 7 bases. Germline CDR1 is LNHDA and CDR2 is SQIVND (reference sequence). This CDR3 has 15 residues. Germline trimming cut 5 bases from V and 7 bases from J; bases unmatched to any gene: 13. In DNA, the CDR3 is TGTGCCAGTAGTCCAACAGGGGACGGTGTTTCTGGCTACACCTTC. This translates into CASSPTGDGVSGYTF.

This chain connects TRBV3-1 to TRBJ2-7; TRBD2 aligns across 9 bases. V lost 0 bases and J lost 7; bases outside the gene matches: 10. CDR1 LGHDT and CDR2 YNNKEL come from the germline V gene (reference sequence). This CDR3 has 16 residues. CDR3 coding DNA: TGTGCCAGCAGCCAAGAGCCTAGCGGGATATTGGGGGAGCAGTACTTC. This encodes CASSQEPSGILGEQYF.

V usage is TRBV24-1 and J usage is TRBJ2-5, with D possibly being TRBD2 (7 bases). The CDR3 has 15 residues. Germline CDR1 is KGHDR and CDR2 is SFDVKD. Trimming removed 2 bases from V and 3 bases from J, with 12 bases in between. CDR3 in DNA: TGTGCCACCAGTGATTGGTCGGGGGGCAAAGAGACCCAGTACTTC. Amino acids: CATSDWSGGKETQYF.